What follows is one T cell receptor (beta chain) and its context. Its antigen remains unidentified. These data come from a study of post-analysis software for immune sequencing data. Study as a whole: Both relapsing-remitting and secondary progressive multiple sclerosis featured among the disease courses, as did progressive-relapsing multiple sclerosis. Whole-study results and caveats: With TRBV5-6, TRBV5-1 and TRBV20-1 included, about five TRBV segments were more frequent in patients than in controls. F measure showed strong co-clustering of same-batch samples. In multiple sclerosis, normalized Chao1 diversity was significantly below that of controls.

Trimming removed 1 base from V and 4 bases from J, with 15 bases in between. Germline V gene lookup returns CDR1 SGHAT and CDR2 FQNNGV. The CDR3 loop spans 16 amino acids. Unique molecular identifiers were carried by the TCR beta cDNA libraries. A population of roughly 0.85 to 10 million T cells gave rise to approximately 530,000 cDNA molecules. In TCRdb, the PCR reads were re-called with MiXCR into one record per CDR3 protein. This table has approximately 350,000 distinct CDR3 sequences, around 37% appearing once. The TCR sequence derives from a girl between 5 and 17 years old with multiple sclerosis. Material: blood. The V and J genes are TRBV11-2 and TRBJ2-3, with D perhaps TRBD2 (6 bases). The CDR3 region is CASSLVGEDLPDTQYF. The CDR3 DNA follows: TGTGCCAGCAGCTTAGTCGGGGAGGATCTTCCAGATACGCAGTATTTT. The full variable domain, in which reference TRBV11-2 and TRBJ2-3 provide the parts outside the CDR3, is EAGVAQSPRYKIIEKRQSVAFWCNPISGHATLYWYQQILGQGPKLLIQFQNNGVVDDSQLPKDRFSAERLKGVDSTLKIQPAKLEDSAVYLCASSLVGEDLPDTQYFGPGTRLTVL.